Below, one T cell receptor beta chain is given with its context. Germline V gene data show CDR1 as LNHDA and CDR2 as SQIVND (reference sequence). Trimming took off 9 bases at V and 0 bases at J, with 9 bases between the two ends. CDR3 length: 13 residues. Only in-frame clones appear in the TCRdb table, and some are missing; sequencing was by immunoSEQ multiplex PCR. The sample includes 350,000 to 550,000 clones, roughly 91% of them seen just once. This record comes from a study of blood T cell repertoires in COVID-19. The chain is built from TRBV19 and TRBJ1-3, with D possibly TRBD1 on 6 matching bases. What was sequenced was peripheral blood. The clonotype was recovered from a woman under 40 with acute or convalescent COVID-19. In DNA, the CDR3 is TGTGCCAGCACAGGGAACTCTGGAAACACCATATATTTT. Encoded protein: CASTGNSGNTIYF.